Listed here is a single TCR beta chain. What it binds is not known. TCRB CDR3 was amplified from 2 ug genomic DNA or less. The primer mix had 60 V beta and 13 J beta primers. The table came from immunoSEQ multiplex PCR; TCRdb's copy has only in-frame clones and leaves some out. The repertoire consists of around 100,000 clones, with roughly 80% occurring once and the leading ten covering roughly 12%. V dropped 3 bases and J dropped 0; count of bases not matched to a gene: 5. Germline values: CDR1 SGHTA, CDR2 FQGNSA. This CDR3 has 16 residues. The sample originates from a study of glioma-infiltrating T cells after dendritic cell vaccination. General observations from the study: Estimated pretreatment TIL content predicted outcome after dendritic cell vaccination.

This TCR was recovered from a human donor with glioblastoma. V and J are TRBV7-2 and TRBJ1-5; 7 bases match TRBD1. The source material was blood, sampled before dendritic cell vaccination. CDR3: CASSFGDRASNQPQHF. CDR3 DNA: TGTGCCAGCAGCTTTGGGGACAGAGCTAGCAATCAGCCCCAGCATTTT.